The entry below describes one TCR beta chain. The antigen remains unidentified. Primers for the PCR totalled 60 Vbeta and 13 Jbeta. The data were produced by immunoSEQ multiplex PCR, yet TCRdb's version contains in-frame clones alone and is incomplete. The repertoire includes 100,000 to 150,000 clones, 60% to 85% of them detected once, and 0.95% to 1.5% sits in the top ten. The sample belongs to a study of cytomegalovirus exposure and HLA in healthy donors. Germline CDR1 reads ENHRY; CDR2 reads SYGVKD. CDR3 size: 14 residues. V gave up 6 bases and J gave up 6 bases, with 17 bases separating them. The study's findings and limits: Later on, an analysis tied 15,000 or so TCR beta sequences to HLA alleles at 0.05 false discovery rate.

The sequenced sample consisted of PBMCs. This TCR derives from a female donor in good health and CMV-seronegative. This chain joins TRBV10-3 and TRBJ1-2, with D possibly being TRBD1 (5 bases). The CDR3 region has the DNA TGTGCCATCAGCCTGGGGGAGGGTGCCCATGGCTACACCTTC. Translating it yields CAISLGEGAHGYTF.